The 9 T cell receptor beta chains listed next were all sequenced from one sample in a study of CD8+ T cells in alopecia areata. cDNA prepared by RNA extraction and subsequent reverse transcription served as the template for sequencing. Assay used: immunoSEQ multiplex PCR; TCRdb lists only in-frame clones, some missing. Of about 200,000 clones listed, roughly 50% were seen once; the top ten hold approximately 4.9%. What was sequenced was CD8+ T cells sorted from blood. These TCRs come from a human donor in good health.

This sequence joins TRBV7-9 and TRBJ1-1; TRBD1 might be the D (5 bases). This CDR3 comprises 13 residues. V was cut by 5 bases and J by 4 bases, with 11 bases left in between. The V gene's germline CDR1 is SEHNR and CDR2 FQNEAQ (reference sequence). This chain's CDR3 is CASSANQGTEAFF. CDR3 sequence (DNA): TGTGCCAGCAGCGCCAACCAGGGCACTGAAGCTTTCTTT. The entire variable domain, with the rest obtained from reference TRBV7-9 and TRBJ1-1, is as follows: DTGVSQNPRHKITKRGQNVTFRCDPISEHNRLYWYRQTLGQGPEFLTYFQNEAQLEKSRLLSDRFSAERPKGSFSTLEIQRTEQGDSAMYLCASSANQGTEAFFGQGTRLTVV.

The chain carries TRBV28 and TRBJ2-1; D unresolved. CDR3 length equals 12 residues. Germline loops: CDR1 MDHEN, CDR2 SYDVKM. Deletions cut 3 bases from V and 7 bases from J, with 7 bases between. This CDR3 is CASSFLGNEQFF. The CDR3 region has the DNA TGTGCCAGCAGTTTTCTCGGAAATGAGCAGTTCTTC. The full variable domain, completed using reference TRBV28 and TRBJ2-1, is DVKVTQSSRYLVKRTGEKVFLECVQDMDHENMFWYRQDPGLGLRLIYFSYDVKMKEKGDIPEGYSVSREKKERFSLILESASTNQTSMYLCASSFLGNEQFFGPGTRLTVL.

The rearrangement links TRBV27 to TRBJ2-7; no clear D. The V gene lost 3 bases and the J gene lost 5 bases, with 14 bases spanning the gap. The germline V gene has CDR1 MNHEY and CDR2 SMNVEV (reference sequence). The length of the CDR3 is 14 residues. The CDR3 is CASSFRSNLNEQYF. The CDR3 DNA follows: TGTGCCAGCAGTTTTCGGTCCAACCTGAACGAGCAGTACTTC.

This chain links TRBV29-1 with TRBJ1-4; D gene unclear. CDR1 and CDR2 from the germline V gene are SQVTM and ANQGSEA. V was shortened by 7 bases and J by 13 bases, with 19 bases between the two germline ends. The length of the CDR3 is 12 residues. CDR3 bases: TGCAGCGCTACTACCATTTCCTCAGGACTGTTTTTT. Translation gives CSATTISSGLFF.

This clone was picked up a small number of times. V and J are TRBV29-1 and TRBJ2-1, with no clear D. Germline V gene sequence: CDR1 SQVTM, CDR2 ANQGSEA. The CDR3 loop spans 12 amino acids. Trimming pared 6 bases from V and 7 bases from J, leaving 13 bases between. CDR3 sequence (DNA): TGCAGCGTCGCCGGGCTTGGGAATGAGCAGTTCTTC. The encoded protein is CSVAGLGNEQFF.

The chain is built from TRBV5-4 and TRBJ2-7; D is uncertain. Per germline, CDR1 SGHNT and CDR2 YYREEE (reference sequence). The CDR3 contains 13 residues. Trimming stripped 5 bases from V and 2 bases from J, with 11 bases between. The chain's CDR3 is CASSPGPTYEQYF. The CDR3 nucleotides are TGTGCCAGCAGTCCCGGGCCGACCTACGAGCAGTACTTC.

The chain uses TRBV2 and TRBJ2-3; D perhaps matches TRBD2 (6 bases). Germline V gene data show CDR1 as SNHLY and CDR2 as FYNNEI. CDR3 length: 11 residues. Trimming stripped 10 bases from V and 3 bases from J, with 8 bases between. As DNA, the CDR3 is TGTGCCACCGGGAGAACAGATACGCAGTATTTT. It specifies CATGRTDTQYF.

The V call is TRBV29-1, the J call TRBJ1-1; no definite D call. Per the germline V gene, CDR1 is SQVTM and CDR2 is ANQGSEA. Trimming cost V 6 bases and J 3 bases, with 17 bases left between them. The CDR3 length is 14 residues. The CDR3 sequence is CSVPRGVGDTEAFF. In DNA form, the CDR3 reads TGCAGCGTGCCTCGCGGGGTTGGTGACACTGAAGCTTTCTTT. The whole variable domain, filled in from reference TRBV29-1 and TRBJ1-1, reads SAVISQKPSRDICQRGTSLTIQCQVDSQVTMMFWYRQQPGQSLTLIATANQGSEATYESGFVIDKFPISRPNLTFSTLTVSNMSPEDSSIYLCSVPRGVGDTEAFFGQGTRLTVV.

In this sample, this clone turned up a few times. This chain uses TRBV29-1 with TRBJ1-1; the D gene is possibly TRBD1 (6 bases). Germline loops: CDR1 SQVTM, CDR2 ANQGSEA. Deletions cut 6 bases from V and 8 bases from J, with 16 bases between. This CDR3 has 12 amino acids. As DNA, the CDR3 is TGCAGCGTACCGGGACACAAATCCGAAGCTTTCTTT. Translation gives CSVPGHKSEAFF.